The present entry profiles one TCR beta chain with its context. This sample was taken from a study of blood T cell repertoires in COVID-19. Background on the study: From T cells, B-cell-depleted T cells, or PBMCs came the material, which was cDNA or gDNA.

Sequencing used immunoSEQ multiplex PCR; TCRdb keeps in-frame clones, though not all of them. Seen here are about 110,000 clones, approximately 80% observed once, and the top ten hold 4% to 4.5%. This TCR derives from a woman in her sixties or seventies with acute or convalescent COVID-19. The sample taken for sequencing was peripheral blood.

The CDR3 DNA reads TGTGCCAGCAGTGGGACAGGGTATGGCTACACCTTC. It yields the protein CASSGTGYGYTF. The gene calls are TRBV2 and TRBJ1-2; 8 bases line up with TRBD1. Trimming took 4 bases from V and 5 from J; bases not matched to a gene: 0. This CDR3 is built from 12 residues. Per the germline V gene, CDR1 is SNHLY and CDR2 is FYNNEI.